This passage covers 28 T cell receptor beta chains from one sample sequenced in a study of blood T cell repertoires in COVID-19. Sequenced by immunoSEQ multiplex PCR; TCRdb stores in-frame clones only, minus some. The sample includes 310,000 or so clones, approximately 86% of them seen just once. Sequencing used peripheral blood. All receptors come from a woman aged 45-60 years who had recovered from COVID-19.

The chain recombines TRBV10-3 with TRBJ2-7, with TRBD1 matching 7 bases. The J segment lost 0 bases and the V segment lost 3 bases, leaving 5 bases of the junction unmatched. This CDR3 spans 15 amino acids. Germline assignment: CDR1 ENHRY and CDR2 SYGVKD. CDR3 in amino acids: CAISDKGQSSYEQYF. The CDR3, as DNA: TGTGCCATCAGTGATAAGGGACAGAGCTCCTACGAGCAGTACTTC.

The chain joins TRBV7-6 to TRBJ1-1, with a possible D match to TRBD1 (5 bases). Germline assignment: CDR1 SGHVS and CDR2 FNYEAQ. Trimming took 5 bases from V and 0 from J, leaving 10 bases between them. The CDR3 length is 14 residues. Written as DNA, the CDR3 is TGTGCCAGCAGCCCGGGGGGTTTGAACACTGAAGCTTTCTTT. Encoded protein: CASSPGGLNTEAFF.

The chain uses TRBV7-9 and TRBJ2-7; D may be TRBD2 (6 bases). From germline, CDR1 is SEHNR and CDR2 FQNEAQ (reference sequence). With 2 bases removed from V and 9 bases from J, the gap between germline ends came to 14 bases. This CDR3 contains 13 residues. The CDR3 sequence: CASSLSGEAGQYF. The CDR3 DNA is TGTGCCAGCAGCTTATCCGGGGAGGCAGGGCAGTACTTC.

This chain uses TRBV20-1 with TRBJ2-1, with TRBD2 matching 11 bases. The CDR3 consists of 16 residues. V shed 3 bases, J shed 3 bases, and the junction held 7 bases outside the gene matches. CDR1 DFQATT and CDR2 SNEGSKA come from the germline V gene (reference sequence). CDR3 protein: CSASALAGGDYNEQFF. The CDR3 nucleotides read TGCAGTGCTAGTGCCTTAGCGGGAGGGGACTACAATGAGCAGTTCTTC.

This chain links TRBV5-1 with TRBJ2-5; 9 nucleotides agree with TRBD1. The CDR3 consists of 15 residues. After removal of 0 bases from V and 4 bases from J, the junction contained 4 bases not matched to a gene. Germline V gives CDR1 SGHRS, CDR2 YFSETQ. CDR3 nucleotides: TGCGCCAGCAGCTTGGGGGGGACAGGGAGAGAGACCCAGTACTTC. Translating it yields CASSLGGTGRETQYF.

The rearrangement links TRBV6-2 or TRBV6-3 to TRBJ2-2; TRBD2 is a possible D gene (5 bases). CDR1 and CDR2 (germline): MNHEY, SVGEGT. Deletions cut 5 bases from V and 5 bases from J, with 6 bases between. The CDR3 spans 12 residues. CDR3: CASSRRTGELFF. Here the CDR3 DNA reads TGTGCCAGCAGTCGGAGGACCGGGGAGCTGTTTTTT.

V is TRBV5-1 and J is TRBJ2-7; TRBD1 might be the D (6 bases). Germline V gives CDR1 SGHRS, CDR2 YFSETQ. This CDR3 is 14 amino acids long. Trimming took off 1 base at V and 6 bases at J, with 14 bases between the two ends. CDR3 region: CASSLQGSPFEQYF. The CDR3 DNA is TGCGCCAGCAGCTTGCAGGGGTCCCCTTTCGAGCAGTACTTC.

This clone was detected a few times. The chain couples TRBV6-5 to TRBJ1-5; TRBD1 aligns across 8 bases. Germline CDR1 and CDR2: MNHEY and SVGAGI. This CDR3 is built from 15 residues. With V trimmed by 7 bases and J by 6 bases, 11 bases remained unmatched. CDR3 sequence: CASIEDRGDFQPQHF. The CDR3 region has the DNA TGTGCCAGCATCGAAGACAGGGGAGATTTTCAGCCCCAGCATTTT.

This chain uses TRBV27 with TRBJ1-2, with TRBD1 identical over 7 bases. CDR1 and CDR2 (germline): MNHEY, SMNVEV (reference sequence). This CDR3 comprises 13 residues. The V segment lost 6 bases and the J segment 2 bases; nucleotides outside the gene matches: 3. DNA for the CDR3: TGTGCCAGCAGATTACAGGGGAACTATGGCTACACCTTC. Translated: CASRLQGNYGYTF.

J is TRBJ2-7 and V is TRBV7-3; D gene unclear. This CDR3 comprises 13 residues. Between the trimmed V and J ends, which lost 3 bases and 3 bases, there was a span of 9 bases. CDR1 SGHTA and CDR2 FQGTGA come from the germline V gene. CDR3 sequence: CASSFGTDYEQYF. In DNA form, the CDR3 reads TGTGCCAGCAGCTTCGGCACAGACTACGAGCAGTACTTC.

The CDR3 here is CASSGRQGGINEQFF. The CDR3 nucleotides read TGTGCCAGCAGCGGTCGACAGGGGGGTATCAATGAGCAGTTCTTC. The chain uses TRBV5-4 and TRBJ2-1; the match to TRBD1 covers 9 bases. The CDR3 is 15 residues long. The V and J ends lost 4 bases and 6 bases, in that order; junction bases with no gene match: 8. The V gene's germline CDR1 is SGHNT and CDR2 YYREEE (reference sequence).

The chain recombines TRBV7-9 with TRBJ2-1, with 14 bases aligning to TRBD2. The CDR3 spans 17 residues. Germline V gene data show CDR1 as SEHNR and CDR2 as FQNEAQ (reference sequence). V was clipped by 1 base and J by 7 bases; unmatched bases: 6. The CDR3 protein is CASSLGLAGGILNEQFF. The CDR3 DNA follows: TGTGCCAGCAGCTTAGGACTAGCGGGGGGGATTTTGAATGAGCAGTTCTTC.

The gene calls are TRBV19 and TRBJ2-2; TRBD2 matches at 10 bases. CDR1 is LNHDA, CDR2 SQIVND, per germline (reference sequence). V lost 3 bases to trimming and J lost 6 bases; unmatched junction nucleotides: 7. The CDR3 contains 16 residues. CDR3 sequence: CASSMRAGGPPGELFF. For the CDR3, the DNA is TGTGCCAGTAGTATGAGAGCGGGAGGGCCTCCCGGGGAGCTGTTTTTT.

This clone has just a few counts. The rearrangement links TRBV12-5 to TRBJ1-2; 9 bases align to TRBD1. The CDR3 covers 14 residues. The trim removed 9 bases at V and 4 bases at J, leaving 9 bases unmatched. The V gene's germline CDR1 is LGHNT and CDR2 FRNRAP. The CDR3 region is CASQPTGGGYGYTF. For the CDR3, the DNA is TGTGCTAGCCAGCCCACAGGGGGCGGCTATGGCTACACCTTC.

This clone has just a few counts. The V and J genes are TRBV2 and TRBJ1-5; D remains unclear. CDR1 and CDR2 (germline): SNHLY, FYNNEI. This CDR3 is 13 amino acids long. V was clipped by 3 bases and J by 7 bases, with 10 bases between them. CDR3 loop: CASSEEVKQPQHF. CDR3 DNA sequence: TGTGCCAGCAGTGAGGAGGTTAAGCAGCCCCAGCATTTT.

V usage is TRBV30 and J usage is TRBJ1-6; D is uncertain. V gave up 0 bases and J gave up 0 bases, with 6 bases separating them. In germline, CDR1 is GTSNPN, CDR2 SVGIG (reference sequence). The CDR3 totals 15 residues. The CDR3 loop reads CAWSVYSSYNSPLHF. The CDR3 DNA reads TGTGCCTGGAGTGTTTACAGCTCCTATAATTCACCCCTCCACTTT.

This clone appeared a single time. V gene TRBV2 combines with J gene TRBJ2-2; TRBD2 agrees at 9 bases. The CDR3 is 16 residues long. The V segment lost 6 bases and the J segment 6 bases; nucleotides outside the gene matches: 11. Germline CDR1 is SNHLY and CDR2 is FYNNEI. The CDR3 reads CASSRLVAGGPGELFF. The DNA for the CDR3 is TGTGCCAGCAGCCGACTAGTGGCGGGGGGGCCCGGGGAGCTGTTTTTT. The complete variable domain, with remaining parts taken from reference TRBV2 and TRBJ2-2, reads EPEVTQTPSHQVTQMGQEVILRCVPISNHLYFYWYRQILGQKVEFLVSFYNNEISEKSEIFDDQFSVERPDGSNFTLKIRSTKLEDSAMYFCASSRLVAGGPGELFFGEGSRLTVL.

The CDR3 protein is CASTPGFGVYEQYF. The CDR3 nucleotides read TGTGCCAGCACCCCAGGATTCGGGGTTTACGAGCAGTACTTC. V gene TRBV7-2 combines with J gene TRBJ2-7, with a weak D call TRBD2 (5 bases). This CDR3 spans 14 amino acids. The germline V gene encodes CDR1 SGHTA and CDR2 FQGNSA. Trimming shortened V by 7 bases and J by 4 bases, and 17 bases separated the two germline ends.

The CDR3 bases are TGTGCCAGCACCCCAGGAGGGAACACCGGGGAGCTGTTTTTT. It yields the protein CASTPGGNTGELFF. V and J are TRBV6-5 and TRBJ2-2, with D perhaps TRBD2 (5 bases). The CDR3 is 14 amino acids. Trimming took off 7 bases at V and 1 base at J, with 10 bases between the two ends. CDR1 is MNHEY and CDR2 is SVGAGI in the germline V gene.

The rearrangement links TRBV7-2 to TRBJ1-5; tentative D call: TRBD1 (6 bases). The CDR3 consists of 17 residues. Trimming removed 5 bases from V and 2 bases from J, with 19 bases in between. Germline V gives CDR1 SGHTA, CDR2 FQGNSA. The CDR3 DNA is TGTGCCAGCAGCCCCACTGGGGGGGCCCCGGGCAATCAGCCCCAGCATTTT. Translated: CASSPTGGAPGNQPQHF.

The rearrangement uses TRBV27 and TRBJ1-6; D not certain. In germline, CDR1 is MNHEY, CDR2 SMNVEV (reference sequence). The ends were cut back, 3 bases at V and 9 bases at J, with 12 bases in the middle. The CDR3 runs to 14 residues. The CDR3 coding sequence is TGTGCCAGCAGTTTGGGAGGGAACCCTTCACCCCTCCACTTT. This encodes CASSLGGNPSPLHF.

This chain connects TRBV12-5 to TRBJ1-5; D is unclear. V lost 5 bases, J lost 0 bases, and 14 bases lay in between. From germline, CDR1 is LGHNT and CDR2 FRNRAP. This CDR3 is built from 16 residues. CDR3 residues: CASGPEPGYSNQPQHF. The CDR3 DNA sequence: TGTGCTAGTGGTCCGGAACCGGGATATAGCAATCAGCCCCAGCATTTT. The whole variable domain, filled in from reference TRBV12-5 and TRBJ1-5, reads DARVTQTPRHKVTEMGQEVTMRCQPILGHNTVFWYRQTMMQGLELLAYFRNRAPLDDSGMPKDRFSAEMPDATLATLKIQPSEPRDSAVYFCASGPEPGYSNQPQHFGDGTRLSIL.

The genes are TRBV7-8 and TRBJ1-1; D gene ambiguous. This CDR3 has 13 residues. Deletions cut 1 base from V and 4 bases from J, with 7 bases between. Germline CDR1 and CDR2: SGHVS and FQNEAQ. CDR3 DNA: TGTGCCAGCAGCTTAGGAGAAGCCACTGAAGCTTTCTTT. The encoded protein is CASSLGEATEAFF.

This chain connects TRBV5-1 to TRBJ1-3; possible D gene TRBD1, 5 bases. The CDR3 has 17 residues. V lost 1 base, J lost 0 bases, and 14 bases lay in between. CDR1 and CDR2 from the germline V gene are SGHRS and YFSETQ. The DNA of the CDR3 is TGCGCCAGCAGCTTGTCAGGGTTGGGGAACTCTGGAAACACCATATATTTT. Protein product: CASSLSGLGNSGNTIYF.

The genes are TRBV5-1 and TRBJ2-1; TRBD1 matches at 9 bases. The CDR3 consists of 14 residues. Germline V lookup: CDR1 SGHRS, CDR2 YFSETQ. The J segment lost 7 bases and the V segment lost 7 bases, leaving 9 bases of the junction unmatched. CDR3 coding DNA: TGCGCCAGCCGACTAAACGACAGGGGGAATGAGCAGTTCTTC. Translating gives CASRLNDRGNEQFF.

This chain uses TRBV6-5 with TRBJ2-1, with TRBD1 as a possible D gene (6 bases). This CDR3 comprises 14 residues. Germline V gene lookup returns CDR1 MNHEY and CDR2 SVGAGI. V lost 8 bases and J 4 bases, leaving 15 bases between the germline ends. CDR3: CASRSGTTYNEQFF. For the CDR3, the DNA is TGTGCCAGCCGTTCCGGGACAACTTACAATGAGCAGTTCTTC.

The genes are TRBV7-9 and TRBJ1-2; TRBD1 aligns across 7 bases. Germline values: CDR1 SEHNR, CDR2 FQNEAQ (reference sequence). The CDR3 contains 14 residues. With 4 bases clipped from V and 4 bases from J, the junction kept 6 bases outside the gene matches. CDR3 coding DNA: TGTGCCAGCAGCTACCGGGACAGACCCTATGGCTACACCTTC. Protein product: CASSYRDRPYGYTF.

The chain links TRBV5-5 to TRBJ1-5, with 7 bases lining up with TRBD1. Germline CDR1 reads SGHKS; CDR2 reads YYEKEE (reference sequence). The CDR3 is made up of 15 amino acids. The V segment lost 4 bases and the J segment 0 bases; nucleotides outside the gene matches: 4. The CDR3 is CASSRGTVSNQPQHF. The DNA of the CDR3 is TGTGCCAGCAGCCGCGGGACAGTTAGCAATCAGCCCCAGCATTTT. The full variable domain, with the rest looked up from reference TRBV5-5 and TRBJ1-5, is DAGVTQSPTHLIKTRGQQVTLRCSPISGHKSVSWYQQVLGQGPQFIFQYYEKEERGRGNFPDRFSARQFPNYSSELNVNALLLGDSALYLCASSRGTVSNQPQHFGDGTRLSIL.